The 5 T cell receptor beta chains reported below all come from one sample, sequenced in a study of shared clonotypes between healthy human individuals. TCRdb's table, derived via immunoSEQ multiplex PCR, lists solely in-frame clones and lacks some. Here the sample spans some 2,400,000 clones, around 95% being singletons. The sequenced sample was naive CD4+ T cells sorted from blood. Subset reported: CD45RA+ positively selected. These TCRs come from a man aged 18 to 30 in good health.

The chain links TRBV4-1 to TRBJ2-2, with 7 positions matching TRBD2. The CDR3 covers 17 residues. Unmatched junction bases numbered 10, after V lost 1 base and J lost 5 bases. The germline CDR1 and CDR2 sequences are MGHRA and YSYEKL. CDR3 DNA: TGCGCCAGCAGCCAAGTTTTTGCGGGAGTGGGGACCGGGGAGCTGTTTTTT. Translated: CASSQVFAGVGTGELFF.

This sequence joins TRBV2 and TRBJ2-5; D possibly matches TRBD1 or TRBD2 (5 bases each). Germline-derived CDR1 and CDR2 are SNHLY and FYNNEI. The CDR3 extends over 15 amino acids. V was trimmed by 11 bases and J by 1 base, leaving 20 bases between them. The DNA of the CDR3 is TGTGCCGCAGCCCGTACGGGGACCCCCCAAGAGACCCAGTACTTC. It codes for CAAARTGTPQETQYF.

CDR3 sequence reads: CASSQFTGVNTEAFF. CDR3 DNA: TGCGCCAGCAGCCAATTTACAGGGGTGAACACTGAAGCTTTCTTT. This sequence joins TRBV5-1 and TRBJ1-1; 7 bases match TRBD1. The trim removed 4 bases at V and 0 bases at J, leaving 6 bases unmatched. This CDR3 is 15 amino acids long. Germline V gives CDR1 SGHRS, CDR2 YFSETQ.

The rearrangement joins TRBV29-1 to TRBJ2-7, with 7 bases matching TRBD2. Germline loops: CDR1 SQVTM, CDR2 ANQGSEA. After removal of 4 bases from V and 1 base from J, the junction contained 7 bases not matched to a gene. The CDR3 is 14 amino acids. CDR3 DNA: TGCAGCGTTGTGGGAGGGGCCGCGTCCTACGAGCAGTACTTC. Translating gives CSVVGGAASYEQYF.

A word on this clone: The germline gene is not matched at one end of the junction; a read error may be the cause. Other nucleotide sequences in the sample specify the same CDR3. The chain recombines TRBV5-1 with TRBJ2-7, with TRBD1 matching 7 bases. CDR3 length equals 15 residues. Germline V gene data show CDR1 as SGHRS and CDR2 as YFSETQ. CDR3: CASGQGDTRSYEQYF. The CDR3, as DNA: TGCGCCAGCGGCCAGGGGGACACGCGCTCCTACGAGCAGTATTTC.